The 14 T cell receptor beta chains reported below all come from one sample, sequenced in a study of T cell responses to AZD1222 COVID-19 vaccine (dated by TCRdb to the early 2020s). This specimen's time point label, per the study, means: baseline before first vaccination. The library was generated by the immunoSEQ multiplex PCR assay. TCRdb limited this immuneACCESS table to in-frame rearrangements with V and J called. A share of clones is missing; checked studies link under half to unresolved V genes, and the rest is unexplained. This sample is represented by about 120,000 clones; just under 90% of them were singletons. Of the sample, roughly 12% falls within the top ten clones. The starting material was peripheral blood, obtained on day 0 of AZD1222 vaccination. Receptor source: an adult in good health.

A remark on this clone: Other DNA sequences in this specimen translate into the identical CDR3. The chain joins TRBV10-3 to TRBJ1-1; no clear D gene. V gave up 8 bases and J gave up 3 bases, with 7 bases separating them. CDR1 ENHRY and CDR2 SYGVKD come from the germline V gene. CDR3 size: 11 residues. The CDR3 spells CAIRRDTEAFF. The CDR3 DNA reads as TGTGCCATCCGGAGGGACACTGAAGCTTTCTTT.

This clone has a single count. The chain uses TRBV18 and TRBJ2-5; D gene uncertain. This CDR3 region has 13 residues. Germline V gene data show CDR1 as KGHSH and CDR2 as LQKENI. V lost 5 bases and J lost 4, with 11 bases in between. CDR3 residues: CASSATIVETQYF. The CDR3 DNA reads as TGTGCCAGCTCAGCCACCATAGTAGAGACCCAGTACTTC.

The rearrangement joins TRBV28 to TRBJ1-1; weak D call: TRBD1 (6 bases). CDR1 and CDR2 from the germline V gene are MDHEN and SYDVKM. This CDR3 region has 13 residues. Trimming pared 6 bases from V and 2 bases from J, leaving 10 bases between. CDR3 region: CASRRGQNTEAFF. In DNA, the CDR3 is TGTGCCAGCAGGCGGGGACAAAACACTGAAGCTTTCTTT.

The genes are TRBV10-2 and TRBJ1-5; D call uncertain. This CDR3 has 14 residues. Germline-derived CDR1 and CDR2 are WSHSY and SAAADI. Trimming took off 10 bases at V and 3 bases at J, with 16 bases between the two ends. The CDR3 bases are TGCGCCACCGGGGAGGGCCGGAACAATCAGCCCCAGCATTTT. Encoded protein: CATGEGRNNQPQHF.

The CDR3 here is CASRALGQGFMGANIQYF. The CDR3 DNA reads TGTGCCAGCAGGGCCCTGGGACAGGGATTTATGGGTGCGAACATTCAGTACTTC. The rearrangement uses TRBV27 and TRBJ2-4; 9 bases are shared with TRBD1. V shed 6 bases and J 7 bases; nucleotides not matched to a gene: 19. This CDR3 is built from 18 residues. Per germline, CDR1 MNHEY and CDR2 SMNVEV (reference sequence).

This clone was recorded only once. V usage is TRBV4-1 and J usage is TRBJ2-5, with a possible D match to TRBD2 (5 bases). CDR1 and CDR2 (germline): MGHRA, YSYEKL. CDR3 length: 14 residues. The V gene lost 9 bases and the J gene lost 2 bases, with 16 bases spanning the gap. This CDR3 is CASRGVAIQETQYF. CDR3 nucleotides: TGCGCCAGTCGGGGAGTAGCGATTCAAGAGACCCAGTACTTC.

This chain joins TRBV5-4 and TRBJ2-2; the match to TRBD2 covers 14 bases. Germline CDR1 SGHNT, CDR2 YYREEE (reference sequence). The CDR3 consists of 17 residues. V shed 4 bases and J 1 base; nucleotides not matched to a gene: 3. Here the CDR3 DNA reads TGTGCCAGCAGCCCGGGACTAGCGGGAGAGAACACCGGGGAGCTGTTTTTT. It is translated as CASSPGLAGENTGELFF.

The rearrangement joins TRBV30 to TRBJ1-6; D is unresolved. This CDR3 is 13 amino acids long. Germline V gene lookup returns CDR1 GTSNPN and CDR2 SVGIG (reference sequence). Trimming removed 2 bases at V and 8 bases at J, with 10 bases between. The CDR3 loop is CAWSQGWDSPLHF. The CDR3 coding sequence is TGTGCCTGGAGTCAAGGGTGGGATTCACCCCTCCACTTT.

This clone has only one observation. The chain recombines TRBV14 with TRBJ2-3, with D possibly being TRBD1 (6 bases). The V and J ends lost 4 bases and 2 bases respectively, with 19 bases between them. The CDR3 totals 17 residues. CDR1 and CDR2 from the germline V gene are SGHDN and FVKESK. CDR3 protein: CASSRRTGQPTTDTQYF. Written as DNA, the CDR3 is TGTGCCAGCAGCCGTCGAACGGGACAACCCACCACAGATACGCAGTATTTT.

The rearrangement uses TRBV27 and TRBJ2-5; no firm D call. The CDR3 length is 13 residues. Between the trimmed V and J ends, which lost 2 bases and 1 base, there was a span of 5 bases. Germline CDR1 is MNHEY and CDR2 is SMNVEV (reference sequence). CDR3: CASSLRGQETQYF. Here the CDR3 DNA reads TGTGCCAGCAGTTTAAGAGGCCAAGAGACCCAGTACTTC.

The J gene is TRBJ1-6, the V gene TRBV30; D gene ambiguous. Trimming took off 1 base at V and 10 bases at J, with 11 bases between the two ends. Germline V gene sequence: CDR1 GTSNPN, CDR2 SVGIG (reference sequence). This CDR3 comprises 13 residues. CDR3 region: CAWSAGIGSPLHF. The DNA for the CDR3 is TGTGCCTGGAGTGCGGGGATTGGGTCACCCCTCCACTTT.

The rearrangement uses TRBV18 and TRBJ1-2; unclear D gene. V dropped 2 bases and J dropped 4 bases, with 8 bases sitting between them. The CDR3 consists of 13 residues. The germline CDR1 and CDR2 sequences are KGHSH and LQKENI. The CDR3 DNA is TGTGCCAGCTCACCAGCTGAGACCTATGGCTACACCTTC. Translating gives CASSPAETYGYTF.

The V call is TRBV7-2, the J call TRBJ1-1; D may be TRBD1 (6 bases). V shed 6 bases and J shed 0 bases, with 11 bases lying between them. The germline V gene encodes CDR1 SGHTA and CDR2 FQGNSA. CDR3 size: 14 residues. The DNA for the CDR3 is TGTGCCAGCAGGCTTCGACAGGTGAACACTGAAGCTTTCTTT. It yields the protein CASRLRQVNTEAFF. Based on the CDR3 plus reference TRBV7-2 and TRBJ1-1, the full variable domain is GAGVSQSPSNKVTEKGKDVELRCDPISGHTALYWYRQSLGQGLEFLIYFQGNSAPDKSGLPSDRFSAERTGGSVSTLTIQRTQQEDSAVYLCASRLRQVNTEAFFGQGTRLTVV.

This clone was seen a single time. The chain joins TRBV4-3 to TRBJ1-2; possibly TRBD1 for D (5 bases). V dropped 4 bases and J dropped 2 bases, with 11 bases sitting between them. The CDR3 totals 14 residues. Germline CDR1 LGHNA, CDR2 YSLEER. The CDR3 DNA reads TGCGCCAGCAGCCGAGCGGACACCAACTATGGCTACACCTTC. It specifies CASSRADTNYGYTF.